This T cell receptor beta chain emerged from a study of vaccination and CD4 T cells after COVID-19. Study in general: The convalescents comprised six males and four females, two of them Hispanic. As a positive control, some control cultures were given a CEFX pool, while others were given an HIV-1 Nef pool or no peptide.

Points on this clonotype: No antigen is known for it.

Treatment defined: roughly 10-day PBMC culture with coronavirus spike peptide pools or control peptides (ViraFEST assay). Germline V gene sequence: CDR1 SEHNR, CDR2 FQNEAQ (reference sequence). With V trimmed by 5 bases and J by 3 bases, 5 bases remained unmatched. CDR3 size: 15 residues. The Oncomine TCR Beta short-read assay sequenced DNA from cultured CD4+ T cells. MiXCR was run by TCRdb on the PCR reads, yielding one entry per CDR3 protein. Of roughly 15,000 distinct CDR3 sequences in the sample, roughly 29% were seen once. Study-wide points: Within the convalescent patients, a median about 86% of the SARS-CoV-2-reactive clones were ones that appeared only post-vaccination.

The TCR comes from a human donor with COVID-19. The sequenced material came from cultured CD4+ T cells from blood. The chain employs TRBV7-9 and TRBJ2-2; 8 bases agree with TRBD2. CDR3: CASSHGRGDTGELFF. CDR3 DNA: TGTGCCAGCAGCCACGGGCGGGGGGACACCGGGGAGCTGTTTTTT.